Following are 16 T cell receptor beta chains from one sample sequenced in a study of shared T cell receptors in the human thymus. Libraries were prepared by immunoSEQ multiplex PCR; TCRdb keeps only in-frame clonotypes and omits some of them. The sample lists about 660,000 clones; roughly 90% were seen once. The sample was also linked to a second study, of human thymus T cells.

The sample consisted of thymocytes. The receptors were gathered from a boy under two years old with a congenital heart defect.

The rearrangement joins TRBV2 to TRBJ2-5, with TRBD2 matching 12 bases. CDR1 is SNHLY and CDR2 is FYNNEI in the germline V gene. The CDR3 has 19 amino acids. The trim removed 6 bases at V and 2 bases at J, leaving 16 bases unmatched. The CDR3 region is CASRGSGLAGLGEQETQYF. As DNA, the CDR3 is TGTGCCAGCAGGGGTTCAGGACTAGCGGGATTGGGTGAGCAAGAGACCCAGTACTTC.

The CDR3 loop reads CASSPGGLAVGYEQYF. Written as DNA, the CDR3 is TGTGCCAGTAGTCCCGGGGGGCTAGCGGTGGGCTACGAGCAGTACTTC. The chain couples TRBV19 to TRBJ2-7, with a weak D call TRBD2 (7 bases). In germline, CDR1 is LNHDA, CDR2 SQIVND (reference sequence). This CDR3 is built from 16 residues. V was shortened by 5 bases and J by 3 bases, with 20 bases between the two germline ends.

This clone showed up just once. This rearrangement joins TRBV28 to TRBJ2-3; TRBD1 aligns across 7 bases. Losses at the gene ends were 6 bases for V and 6 bases for J; bases not matched to a gene: 15. Germline-derived CDR1 and CDR2 are MDHEN and SYDVKM. There are 16 residues in the CDR3. CDR3 DNA sequence: TGTGCCAGCAGGTTAGAAACAGGGGACGGCGAGGATACGCAGTATTTT. Its translation is CASRLETGDGEDTQYF.

The V and J genes are TRBV11-2 and TRBJ1-5; no reliable D call. The V gene lost 0 bases and the J gene lost 7 bases, with 13 bases spanning the gap. Germline V gives CDR1 SGHAT, CDR2 FQNNGV. The CDR3 contains 15 residues. The CDR3 sequence: CASSLDYSLVQPQHF. The CDR3 DNA follows: TGTGCCAGCAGCTTAGATTATAGTCTGGTCCAGCCCCAGCATTTT.

The chain uses TRBV28 and TRBJ2-5; TRBD1 agrees at 7 bases. Germline CDR1 is MDHEN and CDR2 is SYDVKM. J gave up 4 bases and V 7 bases, and 12 bases lay outside the gene matches. This CDR3 comprises 15 residues. The CDR3 is CASTPGTAPRETQYF. The DNA of the CDR3 is TGTGCCAGCACCCCGGGGACAGCACCTAGAGAGACCCAGTACTTC.

The rearrangement links TRBV20-1 to TRBJ1-1; D not certain. This CDR3 spans 9 amino acids. Germline-derived CDR1 and CDR2 are DFQATT and SNEGSKA (reference sequence). The V and J ends lost 7 bases and 8 bases respectively, with 8 bases between them. CDR3 sequence reads: CSVGREAFF. The CDR3 coding sequence is TGCAGTGTAGGCAGGGAAGCTTTCTTT.

The gene calls are TRBV7-6 and TRBJ2-3; D remains unclear. The V gene's germline CDR1 is SGHVS and CDR2 FNYEAQ. This CDR3 is 15 amino acids long. Trimming pared 6 bases from V and 0 bases from J, leaving 13 bases between. DNA of the CDR3: TGTGCCAGCAGTACCCCGACTCCTAGCACAGATACGCAGTATTTT. Translated: CASSTPTPSTDTQYF.

This chain joins TRBV7-2 and TRBJ1-2; TRBD1 might be the D (6 bases). The CDR3 has 15 amino acids. Trimming removed 7 bases from V and 6 bases from J, with 21 bases in between. Germline loops: CDR1 SGHTA, CDR2 FQGNSA. CDR3 in amino acids: CASIPIEGRGNGYTF. For the CDR3, the DNA is TGTGCCAGCATCCCGATAGAGGGAAGGGGGAATGGCTACACCTTC.

The chain employs TRBV7-2 and TRBJ2-1; TRBD2 agrees at 7 bases. CDR1 is SGHTA, CDR2 FQGNSA, per germline. J lost 6 bases, V lost 5 bases, and 16 bases had no gene match. The CDR3 consists of 17 residues. CDR3 protein: CASSQDLGGLRANEQFF. The CDR3 DNA reads as TGTGCCAGCAGCCAAGACCTGGGGGGGTTAAGGGCCAATGAGCAGTTCTTC. Full variable domain (outside the CDR3, taken from reference TRBV7-2 and TRBJ2-1): GAGVSQSPSNKVTEKGKDVELRCDPISGHTALYWYRQSLGQGLEFLIYFQGNSAPDKSGLPSDRFSAERTGGSVSTLTIQRTQQEDSAVYLCASSQDLGGLRANEQFFGPGTRLTVL.

This clone was picked up one time. The chain employs TRBV5-3 and TRBJ1-4, with 12 bases identical to TRBD1. TRBV5-3 has ORF status, its function being uncertain. This CDR3 has 18 residues. V was pared by 5 bases and J by 3 bases, with 11 bases of the junction left unmatched. DNA for the CDR3: TGTGCCAGAAGACGGGGACAGGGGGCAGGTATAGCTAATGAAAAACTGTTTTTT. This translates into CARRRGQGAGIANEKLFF.

The rearrangement uses TRBV15 and TRBJ2-1; no definite D call. The germline V gene has CDR1 LNHNV and CDR2 YYDKDF (reference sequence). The CDR3 loop spans 14 amino acids. V was cut by 7 bases and J by 3 bases, with 13 bases left in between. DNA of the CDR3: TGTGCCACCACTCCGGAGTCTAGCTACAATGAGCAGTTCTTC. It translates to CATTPESSYNEQFF.

The chain joins TRBV29-1 to TRBJ2-1; TRBD2 might be the D (6 bases). The CDR3 covers 14 residues. Germline V lookup: CDR1 SQVTM, CDR2 ANQGSEA. Trimming removed 1 base at V and 4 bases at J, with 11 bases between. DNA of the CDR3: TGCAGCGTTGAAGCCCTCGGGGGATACAATGAGCAGTTCTTC. Its translation is CSVEALGGYNEQFF.

This clone was seen only once. The V gene is TRBV2, the J gene TRBJ2-5, with 12 bases that match TRBD1. The germline gives CDR1 SNHLY, CDR2 FYNNEI. V lost 8 bases, J lost 5 bases, and 12 bases stayed unmatched. This CDR3 has 16 residues. The chain's CDR3 is CASRQSRDRGRETQYF. CDR3 bases: TGTGCCAGCCGTCAGAGCCGGGACAGGGGGCGGGAGACCCAGTACTTC.

The chain carries TRBV12-5 and TRBJ2-1; the match to TRBD2 covers 7 bases. Germline V gene data show CDR1 as LGHNT and CDR2 as FRNRAP. This CDR3 has 19 amino acids. The V segment lost 0 bases and the J segment 5 bases; nucleotides outside the gene matches: 16. The chain's CDR3 is CASGLVVRGWRGRHNEQFF. CDR3 nucleotides: TGTGCTAGTGGTTTGGTTGTGAGGGGTTGGCGGGGGAGGCACAATGAGCAGTTCTTC.

This clone was counted a single time. The V call is TRBV30, the J call TRBJ1-3; 9 nucleotides align to TRBD1. The V and J ends lost 2 bases and 6 bases, in that order; junction bases with no gene match: 5. The CDR3 runs 14 residues. Germline CDR1 and CDR2: GTSNPN and SVGIG (reference sequence). CDR3 residues: CAWSPRTGENTIYF. CDR3 coding DNA: TGTGCCTGGAGTCCCCGGACAGGGGAAAACACCATATATTTT.

V and J are TRBV7-9 and TRBJ2-7, with 9 bases matching TRBD2. V gave up 2 bases and J gave up 3 bases; unmatched junction bases: 8. Germline loops: CDR1 SEHNR, CDR2 FQNEAQ (reference sequence). The length of the CDR3 is 16 residues. This CDR3 is CASSLKASGTLYEQYF. CDR3 sequence (DNA): TGTGCCAGCAGCTTAAAAGCTAGCGGGACCCTCTACGAGCAGTACTTC.